This T cell receptor beta chain was captured in a study of cytomegalovirus exposure and HLA in healthy donors. General study results and limits: The investigators catalogued 150 or so TCR beta chains as cytomegalovirus-associated.

Germline V lookup: CDR1 LGHNA, CDR2 YSLEER. V lost 4 bases, J lost 0 bases, and 10 bases stayed unmatched. The CDR3 totals 20 residues. A multiplex PCR was run with 60 Vbeta primers and 13 Jbeta primers. The assay was immunoSEQ multiplex PCR, and TCRdb's table has in-frame clones only and misses some. Found here are 140,000 or so clones, around 10% of them singletons; the top ten hold less than 2%. Note on this clone: What it binds is unknown. Additional DNA sequences in this sample encode the identical CDR3.

The chain is built from TRBV4-3 and TRBJ2-6, with 12 bases lining up with TRBD1. The source material was PBMCs. The TCR comes from a male donor in good health and CMV-seronegative. CDR3 nucleotide sequence: TGCGCCAGCAGCCCCTCCGGGACAGGGGGCCTAGGCTCTGGGGCCAACGTCCTGACTTTC. Its protein product is CASSPSGTGGLGSGANVLTF.